This TCR beta chain was found in a study of control samples from healthy donors and cancer patients (dated by TCRdb to between 2020 and 2021). The library was made by the immunoSEQ multiplex PCR assay. The clones in this table, taken by TCRdb from immuneACCESS, are in-frame only. Not every clone is retained; where verified, under half of the shortfall comes from an unresolved V gene, and the cause of the rest is unknown. In this sample the table shows under 150,000 clones, 85% to 90% of which occur a single time. Roughly 7.8% of the sample belongs to the ten largest clones. Concerning this clone: What this receptor recognizes is not known. Per-base qualities were not stored, and no clone one base away is much larger.

Via the germline V gene, CDR1 is SGHDT and CDR2 YYEEEE. V loses 4 bases of germline sequence and J loses 2 bases, and the interval between the two ends is 10 bases. CDR3 length: 13 amino acids, cysteine to phenylalanine. Just the 39-base CDR3 DNA is kept, in frame starting at base 1. The clonotype was recovered from a man aged 50-60 years with head and neck cancer. The specimen was PBMCs. Recombination joined TRBV5-6 with TRBJ2-7; the D gene is possibly TRBD1, with 5 bases matching. The DNA sequence reads TGTGCCAGCAGCCGCAGGGATACCTACGAGCAGTACTTC. Its product reads: CASSRRDTYEQYF.